This T cell receptor (beta chain) was recovered during a study of T cell responses to AZD1222 COVID-19 vaccine. Study outcomes and limitations: When two AZD1222 doses had been given, Spike-specific TCR breadth and depth rose. There were mostly white British donors and more females than males, and clonal diversity was possibly underestimated.

The assay was immunoSEQ multiplex PCR, and TCRdb's table has in-frame clones only and misses some. The table records about 140,000 clones, roughly 92% of them present only once. The germline V gene encodes CDR1 MGHRA and CDR2 YSYEKL. This CDR3 is built from 15 residues. Trimming shortened V by 2 bases and J by 2 bases, and 10 bases separated the two germline ends. Only one count was recorded for this clone. Its specificity is unknown. This clonotype was sampled from an adult in good health. Material: peripheral blood, obtained on day 0 of AZD1222 vaccination. The gene calls are TRBV4-1 and TRBJ2-1; D is ambiguous. This chain's CDR3 is CASSQLGNTYNEQFF. CDR3 bases: TGCGCCAGCAGCCAATTGGGAAATACCTACAATGAGCAGTTCTTC.